This passage covers 10 T cell receptor beta chains from one sample sequenced in a study of blood T cells in healthy people across ages. A sample-barcoded 5' primer and a J-beta primer mix were used in a second PCR of roughly 6 to 12 cycles. MiXCR was run by TCRdb on the 5' RACE reads, yielding one entry per CDR3 protein. This table has over a million distinct CDR3 sequences, 40% to 55% appearing once. Sequenced: blood. The source is a woman between 55 and 75 years old in good health.

The count of this clonotype is one. V gene TRBV7-6 combines with J gene TRBJ2-5; 8 bases fit TRBD2. The DNA end is a closer match to TRBJ2-7, so the J assignment may be wrong. CDR1 is SGHVS and CDR2 is FNYEAQ in the germline V gene. The CDR3 has 14 residues. The CDR3 sequence: CASSVEPGGTEQYF. CDR3 nucleotide sequence: TGTGCCAGCAGCGTAGAACCGGGGGGGACCGAGCAGTACTTC.

The chain combines TRBV18 with TRBJ2-5; D may be TRBD1 (5 bases). V lost 1 base and J lost 5, with 14 bases in between. There are 15 residues in the CDR3. Germline-derived CDR1 and CDR2 are KGHSH and LQKENI. This CDR3 reads CASSPRYEAGETQYF. CDR3 nucleotides: TGTGCCAGCTCACCACGGTATGAGGCAGGGGAGACCCAGTACTTC.

The genes are TRBV28 and TRBJ2-1, with 9 bases that match TRBD1. The J call may be in error: the DNA end matches TRBJ2-7 better. CDR1 is MDHEN and CDR2 is SYDVKM in the germline V gene. The CDR3 has 13 amino acids. CDR3 residues: CAIHRGLLEEQYF. CDR3 bases: TGTGCCATCCACAGGGGGCTGTTGGAAGAGCAGTACTTC.

The table lists this clonotype with a count of one. The chain links TRBV2 to TRBJ2-1; D could derive from TRBD1 or TRBD2 (5 bases each). The CDR3 is 13 amino acids. Trimming stripped 3 bases from V and 10 bases from J, with 13 bases between. Germline values: CDR1 SNHLY, CDR2 FYNNEI. Written as DNA, the CDR3 is TGTGCCAGCAGTGACGGGGCTTCGTGGGAGCAGTTCTTC. Translating gives CASSDGASWEQFF.

This clonotype was seen a handful of times. The chain combines TRBV5-1 with TRBJ2-7, with 7 bases fitting TRBD1. The CDR3 totals 14 residues. V gave up 4 bases and J gave up 3 bases; unmatched junction bases: 7. From germline, CDR1 is SGHRS and CDR2 YFSETQ. Here the CDR3 reads CASSPGTELYEQYF. In nucleotides, the CDR3 is TGCGCCAGCAGCCCCGGGACAGAGCTCTACGAGCAGTACTTC.

This clonotype was detected ten times or more. The chain joins TRBV3-1 to TRBJ1-2; D uncertain. This CDR3 has 11 residues. The V end was cut by 4 bases, the J end by 5 bases, with 5 bases between. CDR1 and CDR2 (germline): LGHDT, YNNKEL (reference sequence). The CDR3 is CASSRGYGYTF. Here the CDR3 DNA reads TGTGCCAGCAGCCGAGGGTATGGCTACACCTTC.

The CDR3 loop reads CASSYSGRATEAFF. The DNA for the CDR3 is TGTGCCAGCAGTTACTCCGGCAGGGCCACTGAAGCTTTCTTT. The chain carries TRBV6-5 and TRBJ1-1, with D possibly being TRBD1 (5 bases). CDR1 is MNHEY and CDR2 is SVGAGI in the germline V gene. With 0 bases removed from V and 4 bases from J, the gap between germline ends came to 9 bases. The CDR3 runs 14 residues.

This clonotype has only a few counts. This sequence joins TRBV20-1 and TRBJ1-4; D is ambiguous. V gave up 4 bases and J gave up 0 bases, with 6 bases separating them. The CDR3 has 13 residues. The germline gives CDR1 DFQATT, CDR2 SNEGSKA (reference sequence). CDR3 in DNA: TGCAGTGCTATAAGATCAACTAATGAAAAACTGTTTTTT. As protein: CSAIRSTNEKLFF.

This clonotype appeared a few times. The gene calls are TRBV27 and TRBJ2-6, with TRBD1 as a possible D gene (6 bases). The CDR3 is 17 amino acids. V lost 4 bases and J lost 2, with 15 bases in between. In germline, CDR1 is MNHEY, CDR2 SMNVEV (reference sequence). The CDR3 spells CASSYLPGAAGANVLTF. The DNA for the CDR3 is TGTGCCAGCAGTTACCTACCAGGGGCGGCTGGGGCCAACGTCCTGACTTTC. The entire variable domain, with the rest obtained from reference TRBV27 and TRBJ2-6, is as follows: EAQVTQNPRYLITVTGKKLTVTCSQNMNHEYMSWYRQDPGLGLRQIYYSMNVEVTDKGDVPEGYKVSRKEKRNFPLILESPSPNQTSLYFCASSYLPGAAGANVLTFGAGSRLTVL.

Comments on this clonotype: One end of the junction is discordant with germline, which a read error may explain. V usage is TRBV7-2 and J usage is TRBJ2-5, with unresolved D. The CDR3 sequence is 13 residues long. Per the germline V gene, CDR1 is SGHTA and CDR2 is FQGNSA. The CDR3 DNA is TGTGCCATCAGCTTGCTAGGTCTGGCGACCCAGTACTTC. The encoded protein is CAISLLGLATQYF. The full variable domain, rest sourced from reference TRBV7-2 and TRBJ2-5, is GAGVSQSPSNKVTEKGKDVELRCDPISGHTALYWYRQSLGQGLEFLIYFQGNSAPDKSGLPSDRFSAERTGGSVSTLTIQRTQQEDSAVYLCAISLLGLATQYFGPGTRLLVL.